A selection of T cell receptor beta chains follows, all from one sample in a study of Ad26.COV2.S vaccination and SARS-CoV-2 variants. Profiling relied on immunoSEQ multiplex PCR, and the TCRdb table lists in-frame clones only, not all of them. This table holds hundreds of thousands of clones, roughly 84% found once. The sequencing here drew on peripheral blood, taken in a trial of Ad26.COV2.S vaccine versus placebo. Receptors originate from a person aged 18 to 59 who received the Ad26.COV2.S COVID-19 vaccine or a placebo. Each CDR3 is given with its conserved first and last residue. The D gene is left open where the match is weak. For some rows the clone size is stated as once, few or many, or as a class when expanded; others skip it.

d_gene	v_gene	abundance	j_gene	CDR3aa	CDR3nt
TRBD1	TRBV9	.	TRBJ2-7	CASSPNRGRVYEQYF	TGTGCCAGCAGCCCAAACAGGGGGCGCGTCTACGAGCAGTACTTC
.	TRBV7-8	.	TRBJ1-1	CASSLAVGVMNTEAFF	TGTGCCAGCAGCTTAGCGGTGGGGGTCATGAACACTGAAGCTTTCTTT
.	TRBV14	.	TRBJ2-1	CASSQDILGPGFF	TGTGCCAGCAGCCAAGATATATTGGGCCCGGGGTTCTTC
TRBD2	TRBV4-1	.	TRBJ2-1	CASSPEFSGGFNEQFF	TGCGCCAGCAGCCCGGAATTCAGCGGGGGGTTCAATGAGCAGTTCTTC
.	TRBV19	.	TRBJ1-2	CASSTGEGYTF	TGTGCCAGTAGTACCGGGGAAGGCTACACCTTC
.	TRBV18	.	TRBJ2-2	CASSPRETGELFF	TGTGCCAGCTCACCTCGGGAAACCGGGGAGCTGTTTTTT
.	TRBV7-3	.	TRBJ2-1	CASSLGRGSDEQFF	TGTGCCAGCAGCTTAGGTAGAGGGAGCGATGAGCAGTTCTTC
.	TRBV1	.	TRBJ2-7	CTSSQIGGHSSYEQYF	TGCACCAGCAGCCAAATCGGCGGGCACAGCTCCTACGAGCAGTACTTC
.	TRBV3-1/TRBV3-2	once	TRBJ2-2	CASSLDTNTGELFF	TGTGCCAGCAGCCTGGACACGAACACCGGGGAGCTGTTTTTT
.	TRBV12-5	.	TRBJ1-5	CASGPASNQPQHF	TGTGCTAGTGGGCCAGCTAGCAATCAGCCCCAGCATTTT
.	TRBV18	.	TRBJ1-1	CASSPPPFSPGRGTEAFF	TGTGCCAGCTCACCGCCCCCCTTTAGTCCCGGTCGGGGCACTGAAGCTTTCTTT
.	TRBV9	once	TRBJ1-1	CASSVEVGSRSEAFF	TGTGCCAGCAGCGTAGAGGTAGGTAGTCGGTCTGAAGCTTTCTTT
TRBD1	TRBV5-5	few	TRBJ1-1	CASSPRQGMNTEAFF	TGTGCCAGCAGCCCCCGACAGGGAATGAACACTGAAGCTTTCTTT
.	TRBV6-5	once	TRBJ2-1	CASRGNSYNEQFF	TGTGCCAGCAGGGGAAACTCCTACAATGAGCAGTTCTTC
.	TRBV27	.	TRBJ2-2	CASTTRHSGQDLTWELFF	TGTGCCAGCACCACACGACATTCGGGACAAGATTTGACCTGGGAGCTGTTTTTT
.	TRBV19	once	TRBJ2-5	CASSIQGVGETQYF	TGTGCCAGTAGTATCCAGGGTGTGGGGGAGACCCAGTACTTC
TRBD2	TRBV19	.	TRBJ2-1	CASMDRGGSYNEQFF	TGTGCCAGTATGGATCGGGGGGGCTCCTACAATGAGCAGTTCTTC
TRBD1	TRBV2	.	TRBJ2-7	CASSLDRELYF	TGTGCCAGCAGTTTGGACAGGGAATTATACTTC
TRBD1	TRBV5-6	.	TRBJ2-7	CASRAGQGSSYEQYF	TGTGCCAGCAGAGCAGGACAGGGAAGCTCCTACGAGCAGTACTTC
.	TRBV7-9	.	TRBJ2-2	CASSPQEPGARQELFF	TGTGCCAGCAGCCCCCAAGAGCCGGGGGCCCGCCAGGAGCTGTTTTTT
.	TRBV19	few	TRBJ1-3	CASCRGGSGNTIYF	TGTGCCAGTTGCAGGGGAGGCTCTGGAAACACCATATATTTT
.	TRBV5-4	.	TRBJ2-1	CASGSSYNEQFF	TGTGCCAGCGGGAGTTCCTACAATGAGCAGTTCTTC
.	TRBV5-1	.	TRBJ2-7	CASSPTSYEQYF	TGCGCCAGCAGCCCAACAAGTTACGAGCAGTACTTC
.	TRBV6-5	.	TRBJ1-4	CASSYRGPNEKLFF	TGTGCCAGCAGTTACAGGGGACCTAATGAAAAACTGTTTTTT
.	TRBV3-1/TRBV3-2	once	TRBJ1-4	CASSRRTSTNEKLFF	TGTGCCAGCAGCCGACGGACGTCAACTAATGAAAAACTGTTTTTT
.	TRBV30	few	TRBJ2-6	CAWEGRRTLKVSGANVLTF	TGTGCCTGGGAGGGTAGAAGGACACTTAAAGTCTCTGGGGCCAACGTCCTGACTTTC
.	TRBV25-1	.	TRBJ1-1	CASSELGLNTEAFF	TGTGCCAGCAGTGAACTGGGTTTGAACACTGAAGCTTTCTTT
TRBD2	TRBV6-5	.	TRBJ2-5	CASRGLAGQQETQYF	TGTGCCAGCAGGGGACTAGCGGGGCAACAAGAGACCCAGTACTTC
TRBD1	TRBV5-6	few	TRBJ2-5	CASSSPGQGIFRETQYF	TGTGCCAGCAGCTCACCGGGACAGGGGATATTTAGGGAGACCCAGTACTTC
.	TRBV20-1	once	TRBJ1-1	CSALQNTEAFF	TGCAGTGCTCTACAGAACACTGAAGCTTTCTTT
.	TRBV6-6	.	TRBJ1-1	CASSPWAENTEAFF	TGTGCCAGCAGCCCATGGGCGGAGAACACTGAAGCTTTCTTT
.	TRBV5-5	.	TRBJ1-2	CASSLEGSEEIYGYTF	TGTGCCAGCAGCTTGGAAGGGTCGGAAGAGATATATGGCTACACCTTC
.	TRBV5-1	.	TRBJ2-7	CASSLAGLSEQYF	TGCGCCAGCAGCTTGGCGGGCTTGTCCGAGCAGTACTTC
.	TRBV19	.	TRBJ2-7	CASSISRNYEQYF	TGTGCCAGTAGTATCTCCAGAAACTACGAGCAGTACTTC
.	TRBV7-3	.	TRBJ2-2	CASSLDGNLDRELFF	TGTGCCAGCAGCCTAGATGGCAATCTGGACCGGGAGCTGTTTTTT
.	TRBV7-2	few	TRBJ2-7	CASSQDQISYEQYF	TGTGCCAGCAGCCAAGACCAAATCTCCTACGAGCAGTACTTC
TRBD1	TRBV18	.	TRBJ1-5	CASSQGTGADQPQHF	TGTGCCAGCTCACAAGGGACAGGGGCGGACCAGCCCCAGCATTTT
.	TRBV28	.	TRBJ1-2	CASSFERGYTF	TGTGCCAGCAGTTTCGAGCGAGGCTACACCTTC
.	TRBV12-3/TRBV12-4	.	TRBJ1-5	CASNRGHGRSQHF	TGTGCCAGCAATCGGGGGCACGGTAGGTCCCAGCATTTT
TRBD2	TRBV11-2	once	TRBJ2-3	CASSSSTSGSTDTQYF	TGTGCCAGCAGCTCTTCGACTAGCGGAAGCACAGATACGCAGTATTTT
TRBD1	TRBV30	few	TRBJ1-2	CAWSVPRQGRMVYGYTF	TGTGCCTGGAGTGTACCCCGACAGGGAAGAATGGTATATGGCTACACCTTC
TRBD2	TRBV6-2/TRBV6-3	.	TRBJ2-3	CASSISGLAGDTQYF	TGTGCCAGCAGTATTTCGGGACTAGCGGGAGATACGCAGTATTTT
.	TRBV5-8	.	TRBJ2-5	CASSLTEETQYF	TGTGCCAGCAGCTTGACCGAAGAGACCCAGTACTTC
.	TRBV18	.	TRBJ1-5	CASSPGDSNQPQHF	TGTGCCAGCTCACCGGGGGATAGCAATCAGCCCCAGCATTTT
.	TRBV5-1	few	TRBJ1-1	CASSSLNGQITEAFF	TGCGCCAGCAGCTCTCTTAACGGACAGATCACTGAAGCTTTCTTT
.	TRBV27	.	TRBJ2-5	CASSLSGGLGETQYF	TGTGCCAGCAGTTTATCGGGGGGCCTGGGGGAGACCCAGTACTTC
TRBD2	TRBV4-1	.	TRBJ2-3	CASSLGGAPDTQYF	TGCGCCAGCAGCCTCGGGGGGGCCCCAGATACGCAGTATTTT
.	TRBV4-3	.	TRBJ1-2	CASSQDLGNYGYTF	TGCGCCAGCAGCCAAGATCTGGGGAACTATGGCTACACCTTC
TRBD2	TRBV6-2/TRBV6-3	.	TRBJ2-7	CASSYSGTSFDYEQYF	TGTGCCAGCAGTTACTCCGGGACTAGTTTCGACTACGAGCAGTACTTC
.	TRBV28	.	TRBJ1-1	CAGSLTTSRAFF	TGTGCCGGCAGTCTAACAACCTCTCGAGCTTTCTTT
.	TRBV19	few	TRBJ1-2	CASRGDSANYGYTF	TGTGCCAGTAGGGGAGACAGTGCTAACTATGGCTACACCTTC
.	TRBV19	.	TRBJ1-2	CASEFPAGHGYTF	TGTGCCAGTGAATTTCCAGCAGGGCATGGCTACACCTTC
TRBD2	TRBV4-2	.	TRBJ2-1	CASSPGLAGDNEQFF	TGTGCCAGCAGCCCGGGACTAGCGGGGGACAATGAGCAGTTCTTC
TRBD2	TRBV6-2/TRBV6-3	.	TRBJ2-1	CASSGGGRNEQFF	TGTGCCAGCAGTGGGGGGGGGAGGAATGAGCAGTTCTTC
TRBD1	TRBV10-3	once	TRBJ2-1	CAIRTGTGGYNEQFF	TGTGCCATCAGGACCGGGACAGGGGGCTACAATGAGCAGTTCTTC
.	TRBV30	.	TRBJ2-7	CAWSVSGYEQYF	TGTGCCTGGAGTGTAAGCGGGTACGAGCAGTACTTC
TRBD2	TRBV30	.	TRBJ2-5	CAWSTGTSGGLGQETQYF	TGTGCCTGGAGTACCGGGACTAGCGGGGGGCTAGGCCAAGAGACCCAGTACTTC
TRBD1	TRBV19	.	TRBJ1-5	CASSTLTGGNQPQHF	TGTGCCAGTAGTACCCTTACAGGGGGCAATCAGCCCCAGCATTTT